Below are 5 T cell receptor beta chains sequenced from a single sample in a study of T cell repertoires and HLA-DP antigens. Their antigen targets remain unknown. Here immunoSEQ multiplex PCR was the method, and the copy in TCRdb shows in-frame clones only, minus some. The data hold about 89,000 clones, with about 89% observed a single time. Sequenced input: CD4+ T cells from PBMCs. These receptors all stem from a man over 45 in good health and CMV-seronegative.

The CDR3 here is CASSTDRGGEQYF. The DNA for the CDR3 is TGCGCCAGCAGCACCGACAGGGGAGGCGAGCAGTACTTC. The chain uses TRBV5-1 and TRBJ2-7; 8 bases are a match to TRBD1. After removal of 4 bases from V and 6 bases from J, the junction contained 6 bases not matched to a gene. Germline assignment: CDR1 SGHRS and CDR2 YFSETQ. There are 13 residues in the CDR3.

This sequence joins TRBV11-3 and TRBJ2-5; 8 positions agree with TRBD2. The V gene's germline CDR1 is SGHNT and CDR2 YENEEA. V lost 6 bases and J lost 5; bases outside the gene matches: 8. This CDR3 contains 14 residues. The CDR3 DNA reads TGTGCCAGCAGTCTAGCGGGTGGAGGGGAGACCCAGTACTTC. This sequence encodes CASSLAGGGETQYF. The full variable domain, its missing parts supplied by reference TRBV11-3 and TRBJ2-5, is EAGVVQSPRYKIIEKKQPVAFWCNPISGHNTLYWYLQNLGQGPELLIRYENEEAVDDSQLPKDRFSAERLKGVDSTLKIQPAELGDSAVYLCASSLAGGGETQYFGPGTRLLVL.

V and J are TRBV27 and TRBJ2-7, with D possibly being TRBD2 (6 bases). The CDR3 sequence is 16 residues long. Germline lookup yields CDR1 MNHEY and CDR2 SMNVEV (reference sequence). V shed 0 bases and J shed 5 bases, with 17 bases lying between them. In DNA, the CDR3 is TGTGCCAGCAGTTTATCGGGACGGGCCGGGGGAAACGAGCAGTACTTC. It translates to CASSLSGRAGGNEQYF.

The V gene is TRBV7-2, the J gene TRBJ2-1; 14 bases align to TRBD2. Losses at the gene ends were 1 base for V and 5 bases for J; bases not matched to a gene: 4. The germline V gene has CDR1 SGHTA and CDR2 FQGNSA. The CDR3 is made up of 17 amino acids. The DNA for the CDR3 is TGTGCCAGCAGCTTAGGTGGACTAGCGGGGGGTGACAATGAGCAGTTCTTC. As protein: CASSLGGLAGGDNEQFF.

The rearrangement links TRBV6-5 to TRBJ1-6; 8 nucleotides match TRBD1. Germline V gene lookup returns CDR1 MNHEY and CDR2 SVGAGI. This CDR3 is 16 amino acids long. Trimming at V came to 1 base and at J to 6 bases, leaving 5 bases not matched to a gene. The DNA of the CDR3 is TGTGCCAGCAGTTACTTGGGACAGGCTGGTAATTCACCCCTCCACTTT. It yields the protein CASSYLGQAGNSPLHF.